The table lists the clone carrying this T cell receptor (beta chain) with a count of one. CDR1 MNHEY and CDR2 SVGAGI come from the germline V gene. V was trimmed by 7 bases and J by 6 bases, leaving 19 bases between them. This CDR3 has 15 residues. TCRdb keeps only in-frame clones here, not all; method: immunoSEQ multiplex PCR. Of around 220,000 clones listed, around four fifths are singletons. These data come from a study of blood T cell repertoires in COVID-19. Study-level information: From T cells, B-cell-depleted T cells, or PBMCs came the material, which was cDNA or gDNA.

The source is a man younger than 40 with active or convalescent COVID-19. The sample taken for sequencing was peripheral blood. This chain connects TRBV6-5 to TRBJ1-5; possible D gene TRBD1, 6 bases. The DNA of the CDR3 is TGTGCCAGCACCCCTGAAAGGAGAGGGGGTCAGCCCCAGCATTTT. The encoded protein is CASTPERRGGQPQHF.